This T cell receptor beta chain appears in the sequencing data of a study of T cells after yellow fever vaccination. The overall study: Preparing low-cell-number fractions relied on SMART-Seq v4 Ultra Low Input.

The CDR3 is 15 residues long. V lost 10 bases and J lost 3, with 19 bases in between. Looked up from germline, CDR1 is MDHEN and CDR2 is SYDVKM. This clonotype was seen ten or more times. 5'RACE template switching added a universal primer site and UMIs to TCR cDNA. TCRdb independently ran MiXCR on the 5' RACE reads; one entry per CDR3 protein. The repertoire holds about 150,000 distinct CDR3 sequences, with under 7% as singletons. The receptor was derived from a man aged 25 to 45 who received the YFV17D yellow fever vaccine. The rearrangement joins TRBV28 to TRBJ2-1; the D call may be TRBD1 or TRBD2 (7 bases each). The sequenced sample was CD4+ T cells sorted from PBMCs, obtained 10 days after the yellow fever booster vaccination. CDR3 amino acids: CATRRGREIYNEQFF. CDR3 sequence (DNA): TGTGCCACACGAAGGGGGCGGGAGATCTACAATGAGCAGTTCTTC.